The 8 T cell receptor beta chains listed next were all sequenced from one sample in a study of shared clonotypes between healthy human individuals (dated by TCRdb to 2018 to 2020). The library came from the immunoSEQ multiplex PCR assay. Drawn from immuneACCESS, this table holds only the in-frame rearrangements with V and J called that TCRdb kept. Clones are partly lost; checked studies trace under half to an unresolved V gene and leave the rest unexplained. The sample yields about 1 million clones; about 75% were counted once. Jointly, the top ten make up 1.4% to 1.5% of the sample. The sequenced sample was memory CD4+ T cells sorted from blood. The cell subset or site label of this sample denotes: CD45RA-negative fraction. The receptors stem from a man younger than 30 in good health.

This chain joins TRBV6-4 and TRBJ2-3, with 8 bases matching TRBD2. The CDR3 is made up of 20 amino acids. Trimming at V came to 4 bases and at J to 4 bases, leaving 22 bases not matched to a gene. Germline V gives CDR1 MRHNA, CDR2 SNTAGT. CDR3 sequence reads: CASSAPQWERERREADTQYF. CDR3 DNA: TGTGCCAGCAGTGCCCCCCAGTGGGAGCGGGAGAGAAGGGAGGCAGATACGCAGTATTTT.

As regards this clone: This may be a read error, as it is one base from a much larger clone. The chain carries TRBV11-2 and TRBJ2-7, with a tentative D call TRBD2 (5 bases). The CDR3 consists of 11 residues. V lost 5 bases, J lost 4 bases, and 6 bases lay in between. Per germline, CDR1 SGHAT and CDR2 FQNNGV. The CDR3 bases are TGTGCCAGCAGCCGCGGGTACGAGCAGTACTTC. Its translation is CASSRGYEQYF.

The rearrangement uses TRBV5-1 and TRBJ1-3, with D perhaps TRBD1 (5 bases). CDR1 is SGHRS and CDR2 is YFSETQ in the germline V gene. The CDR3 has 20 residues. The V and J ends lost 1 base and 0 bases respectively, with 23 bases between them. CDR3 residues: CASSLSIGGKSVPSGNTIYF. For the CDR3, the DNA is TGCGCCAGCAGCTTGTCGATTGGGGGAAAGAGTGTACCCTCTGGAAACACCATATATTTT.

This clone was detected only a few times. The chain couples TRBV29-1 to TRBJ1-1; D possibly corresponds to TRBD1 (6 bases). Trimming took 1 base from V and 1 from J, leaving 10 bases between them. This CDR3 is 14 amino acids long. Looked up from germline, CDR1 is SQVTM and CDR2 is ANQGSEA. CDR3 nucleotides: TGCAGCGTTGAAGGTGGGACAACGAACACTGAAGCTTTCTTT. This sequence encodes CSVEGGTTNTEAFF.

The V and J genes are TRBV5-1 and TRBJ1-2; 7 bases are a match to TRBD1. J was trimmed by 6 bases and V by 1 base; bases with no gene match: 9. In germline, CDR1 is SGHRS, CDR2 YFSETQ. CDR3 size: 15 residues. CDR3 nucleotides: TGCGCCAGCAGCTTGCGGAACAGGGGTTCAGATGGCTACACCTTC. It is translated as CASSLRNRGSDGYTF.

This sequence joins TRBV5-5 and TRBJ2-7; D gene uncertain. V dropped 0 bases and J dropped 0 bases, with 10 bases sitting between them. There are 15 residues in the CDR3. Germline lookup yields CDR1 SGHKS and CDR2 YYEKEE (reference sequence). Here the CDR3 reads CASSLAELVSYEQYF. For the CDR3, the DNA is TGTGCCAGCAGCTTGGCGGAACTCGTCTCCTACGAGCAGTACTTC.

J is TRBJ1-2 and V is TRBV5-4, with a tentative D call TRBD1 (6 bases). CDR3 length: 13 residues. CDR1 and CDR2 (germline): SGHNT, YYREEE (reference sequence). V lost 0 bases, J lost 8 bases, and 11 bases lay in between. The DNA of the CDR3 is TGTGCCAGCAGCTTGGGGCAGGGGAACGGCTACACCTTC. Amino acids: CASSLGQGNGYTF.

This rearrangement joins TRBV28 to TRBJ1-2; the D is unclear. Per germline, CDR1 MDHEN and CDR2 SYDVKM. Trimming stripped 1 base from V and 0 bases from J, with 6 bases between. The CDR3 is made up of 14 amino acids. The CDR3 protein is CASSLSIANYGYTF. DNA for the CDR3: TGTGCCAGCAGTTTATCCATAGCTAACTATGGCTACACCTTC.